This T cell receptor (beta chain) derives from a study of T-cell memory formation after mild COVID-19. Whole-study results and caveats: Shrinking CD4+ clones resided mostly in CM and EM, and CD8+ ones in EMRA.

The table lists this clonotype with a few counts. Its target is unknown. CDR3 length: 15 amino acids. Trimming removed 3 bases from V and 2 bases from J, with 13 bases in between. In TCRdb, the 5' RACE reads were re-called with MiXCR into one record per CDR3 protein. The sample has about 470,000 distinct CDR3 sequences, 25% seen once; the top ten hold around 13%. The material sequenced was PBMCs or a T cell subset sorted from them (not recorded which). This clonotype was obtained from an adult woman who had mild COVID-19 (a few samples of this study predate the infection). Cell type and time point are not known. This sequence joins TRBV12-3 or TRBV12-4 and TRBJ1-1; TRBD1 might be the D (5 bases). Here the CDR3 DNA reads TGTGCCAGCAGTTTCGGGGACCCGGGAAACACTGAAGCTTTCTTT. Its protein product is CASSFGDPGNTEAFF.